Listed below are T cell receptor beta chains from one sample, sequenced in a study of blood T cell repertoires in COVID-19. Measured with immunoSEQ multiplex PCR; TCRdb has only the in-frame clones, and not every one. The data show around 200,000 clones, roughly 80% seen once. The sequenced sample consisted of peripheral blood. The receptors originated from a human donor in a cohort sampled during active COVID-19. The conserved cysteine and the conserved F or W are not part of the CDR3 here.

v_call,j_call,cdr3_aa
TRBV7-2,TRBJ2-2,ASVLAGGTANTGELF
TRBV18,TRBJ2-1,ASSPNPRSSYNEQF
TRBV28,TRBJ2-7,ASSPPRGQGTYEQY
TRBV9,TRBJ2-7,ASSARDRGTGEQY
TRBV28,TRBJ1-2,ASSPPSGQGNYGYT
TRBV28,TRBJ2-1,ASSPAIKLPYNEQF
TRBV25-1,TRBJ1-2,ASSVARYGYT
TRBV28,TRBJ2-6,ASSLTGGAWGANVLT
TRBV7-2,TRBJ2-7,ASSLGPSGSSYEQY
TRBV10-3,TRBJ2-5,AIKDREETQY
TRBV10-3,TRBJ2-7,AISGQGTEQY
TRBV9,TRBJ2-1,ASSVQQGDNEQF
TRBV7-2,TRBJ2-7,ASSVGTGRNYEQY
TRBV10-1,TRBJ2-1,ASNLPPDRGDNEQF
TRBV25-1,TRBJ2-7,ASSPPGHEAYEQY
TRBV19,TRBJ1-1,ASSIQRGGNTEAF
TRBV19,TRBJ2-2,ASSPTSGRARTGELF
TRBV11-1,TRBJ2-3,ASSPLTGSVTDTQY
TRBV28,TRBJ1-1,ASSTRGGPNTEAF
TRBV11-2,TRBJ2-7,ASYGRAPYEQY
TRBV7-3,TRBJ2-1,ASSPRATSGRSEQF
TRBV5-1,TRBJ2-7,ASSPRQGSSYEQY
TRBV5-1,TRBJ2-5,ASSSEVAGAGETQY
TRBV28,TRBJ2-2,ASSPNIAGGRPNTGELF
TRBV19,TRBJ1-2,ASSIEGTGPGYT
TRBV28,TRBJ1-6,ASSLSPGQGPYNSPLH
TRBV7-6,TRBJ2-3,ASSLRTSGRDTQY
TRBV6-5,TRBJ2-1,ASRTLSPYNEQF
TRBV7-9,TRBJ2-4,ASSPRAGGENIQY
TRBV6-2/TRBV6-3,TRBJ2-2,ASSTLAGGRTGELF
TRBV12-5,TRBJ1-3,ASGLGRNTIY
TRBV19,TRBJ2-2,ASIVSGTSGRTGELF
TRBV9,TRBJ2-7,ASSGSTSGRSSYEQY
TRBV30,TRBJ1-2,AWRTTGVIYGYT
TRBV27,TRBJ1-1,ASSLSRGSRKNTEAF
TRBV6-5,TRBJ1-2,ASNGRGHGYT